The source of this T cell receptor beta chain is a study of shared clonotypes between healthy human individuals. Broader study findings: Sorted-subset sequencing, rarefaction showed, was incomplete despite large depth. Clonotypes that were shared across four donors made up around 4.6% of naive CD4 clonotypes.

Notes on this clone: Its target is unknown.

Naive CD8 isolation took CD45RO-negative cells positively selected for CCR7 and excluded terminally differentiated effector memory CD45RA+ cells. The deep-level immunoSEQ assay was used. TCRdb's copy holds only in-frame clones and misses some; the assay was immunoSEQ multiplex PCR. Among about 550,000 clones listed, around 95% were seen once. Germline lookup yields CDR1 MDHEN and CDR2 SYDVKM. The CDR3 runs 13 residues. The V and J genes are TRBV28 and TRBJ2-5, with D perhaps TRBD1 or TRBD2 (5 bases each). The DNA matches TRBJ2-7 better at its end, which makes the J call doubtful. The sequenced sample consisted of naive CD8+ T cells sorted from blood. The receptor was derived from a woman between 25 and 40 years old in good health. CDR3 in DNA: TGTGCCAGCTGGGGGACGGGCCCCTACGAGCAGTACTTC. It translates to CASWGTGPYEQYF.